The 16 T cell receptor beta chains below were found in one sample sequenced in a study of cytomegalovirus exposure and HLA in healthy donors. The PCR was carried out with 60 Vbeta primers and 13 Jbeta primers. The protocol was immunoSEQ multiplex PCR, while the TCRdb copy is restricted to in-frame clones and leaves out a portion. The data contain some 96,000 clones, under 65% of them singletons. Material for sequencing was PBMCs. These TCRs come from a man aged 55-75 years in good health and CMV-seronegative.

This chain's CDR3 is CASSRDSLATDTQYF. The CDR3 DNA reads as TGTGCCAGCAGTCGGGACAGCTTAGCCACAGATACGCAGTATTTT. The chain combines TRBV6-4 with TRBJ2-3, with 7 positions matching TRBD1. Trimming at V came to 5 bases and at J to 2 bases, leaving 7 bases not matched to a gene. The germline V gene encodes CDR1 MRHNA and CDR2 SNTAGT. The CDR3 sequence is 15 residues long.

This clone turned up a few times. This chain connects TRBV6-1 to TRBJ2-7, with 10 bases that match TRBD2. The CDR3 sequence is 15 residues long. With 6 bases clipped from V and 2 bases from J, the junction kept 7 bases outside the gene matches. Germline CDR1 is MNHNS and CDR2 is SASEGT. The CDR3: CASRISGGRTYEQYF. The CDR3 DNA sequence: TGTGCCAGCAGAATTAGCGGGGGGCGGACCTACGAGCAGTACTTC.

The gene calls are TRBV7-9 and TRBJ2-7, with 8 positions matching TRBD1. V shed 0 bases, J shed 11 bases, and the junction held 15 bases outside the gene matches. This CDR3 spans 16 amino acids. Germline assignment: CDR1 SEHNR and CDR2 FQNEAQ (reference sequence). DNA of the CDR3: TGTGCCAGCAGCTTAGCGAAAGGGACAGGAGGAAGCGATGAGTACTTC. It yields the protein CASSLAKGTGGSDEYF.

The chain carries TRBV27 and TRBJ2-7; TRBD1 matches at 7 bases. Looked up from germline, CDR1 is MNHEY and CDR2 is SMNVEV (reference sequence). This CDR3 is built from 14 residues. V was clipped by 5 bases and J by 3 bases; unmatched bases: 7. The CDR3 DNA reads as TGTGCCAGCAGTCCGATGACAGGGAACTACGAGCAGTACTTC. Protein product: CASSPMTGNYEQYF.

This clone was seen more than once but under ten times. This chain joins TRBV6-1 and TRBJ2-7, with 9 bases lining up with TRBD2. Germline loops: CDR1 MNHNS, CDR2 SASEGT. There are 14 residues in the CDR3. J lost 5 bases, V lost 6 bases, and 8 bases had no gene match. The CDR3 region has the DNA TGTGCCAGCAGATTGGGGGCGGGAGGGGACGAGCAGTACTTC. Residues: CASRLGAGGDEQYF.

This clone appeared once. The rearrangement uses TRBV6-1 and TRBJ2-1; possibly TRBD2 for D (6 bases). Trimming took 6 bases from V and 8 from J, leaving 14 bases between them. The CDR3 contains 13 residues. From germline, CDR1 is MNHNS and CDR2 SASEGT. DNA for the CDR3: TGTGCCAGCAGAAAGACTAGTGGGGATGAGCAGTTCTTC. It yields the protein CASRKTSGDEQFF.

The chain recombines TRBV28 with TRBJ1-6; 9 bases are a match to TRBD1. CDR1 is MDHEN and CDR2 is SYDVKM in the germline V gene. This CDR3 is built from 14 residues. V shed 6 bases, J shed 10 bases, and the junction held 7 bases outside the gene matches. CDR3 protein: CASRSGTGTSPLHF. Here the CDR3 DNA reads TGTGCCAGCAGATCCGGGACAGGGACCTCACCCCTCCACTTT.

The chain recombines TRBV18 with TRBJ1-6, with D uncertain. In germline, CDR1 is KGHSH, CDR2 LQKENI. Trimming cost V 3 bases and J 0 bases, with 15 bases left between them. The CDR3 spans 18 residues. The CDR3 protein is CASSPTSSKSSYNSPLHF. In DNA form, the CDR3 reads TGTGCCAGCTCACCCACGAGTAGCAAAAGCTCCTATAATTCACCCCTCCACTTT.

This clone was counted at least ten times. The chain is built from TRBV6-5 and TRBJ1-1; 7 nucleotides line up with TRBD1. Per the germline V gene, CDR1 is MNHEY and CDR2 is SVGAGI. The J segment lost 3 bases and the V segment lost 0 bases, leaving 4 bases of the junction unmatched. The CDR3 is made up of 15 amino acids. In DNA form, the CDR3 reads TGTGCCAGCAGTTACTCGACAGGGACGGACACTGAAGCTTTCTTT. Residues: CASSYSTGTDTEAFF.

This chain connects TRBV7-9 to TRBJ1-5, with 8 bases aligning to TRBD1. CDR1 is SEHNR, CDR2 FQNEAQ, per germline (reference sequence). CDR3 length: 15 amino acids. The J segment lost 4 bases and the V segment lost 5 bases, leaving 7 bases of the junction unmatched. CDR3 amino acids: CASSPIDRGNQPQHF. DNA for the CDR3: TGTGCCAGCAGCCCAATAGACAGGGGTAATCAGCCCCAGCATTTT. The variable domain in full, completed from reference TRBV7-9 and TRBJ1-5, reads DTGVSQNPRHKITKRGQNVTFRCDPISEHNRLYWYRQTLGQGPEFLTYFQNEAQLEKSRLLSDRFSAERPKGSFSTLEIQRTEQGDSAMYLCASSPIDRGNQPQHFGDGTRLSIL.

The V call is TRBV10-1, the J call TRBJ1-4; D gene ambiguous. This CDR3 is 16 amino acids long. V lost 4 bases, J lost 7 bases, and 19 bases lay in between. CDR1 is WNHNN and CDR2 is SYGVQD in the germline V gene (reference sequence). In DNA, the CDR3 is TGCGCCAGCAGTGGATCGACGGGATTCCCCGTTGAAAAACTGTTTTTT. Protein product: CASSGSTGFPVEKLFF.

This chain connects TRBV15 to TRBJ1-4; the D gene is possibly TRBD1 (6 bases). Germline-derived CDR1 and CDR2 are LNHNV and YYDKDF (reference sequence). The length of the CDR3 is 14 residues. The V and J ends lost 4 bases and 8 bases respectively, with 14 bases between them. The CDR3 DNA reads TGTGCCACCAGCACCCCGACAGGACCCGAAAAACTGTTTTTT. It translates to CATSTPTGPEKLFF.

This rearrangement joins TRBV28 to TRBJ1-4; TRBD1 might be the D (5 bases). Trimming cost V 3 bases and J 3 bases, with 11 bases left between them. Germline-derived CDR1 and CDR2 are MDHEN and SYDVKM. This CDR3 is built from 15 residues. For the CDR3, the DNA is TGTGCCAGCAGTTTGGCGACAGCTGCTAATGAAAAACTGTTTTTT. Translation gives CASSLATAANEKLFF.

The CDR3 region has the DNA TGTGCCTGGAGTGTACGCGGGACAGACTCTGGAAACACCATATATTTT. Protein: CAWSVRGTDSGNTIYF. The gene calls are TRBV30 and TRBJ1-3, with 7 nucleotides matching TRBD1. Germline-derived CDR1 and CDR2 are GTSNPN and SVGIG (reference sequence). V shed 0 bases, J shed 0 bases, and the junction held 5 bases outside the gene matches. This CDR3 has 16 residues.

V gene TRBV27 combines with J gene TRBJ2-5; D may be TRBD2 (5 bases). Germline V gene data show CDR1 as MNHEY and CDR2 as SMNVEV (reference sequence). Trimming removed 1 base from V and 4 bases from J, with 10 bases in between. The CDR3 is 14 residues long. The CDR3 region has the DNA TGTGCCAGCAGTTTATTTGCTAGCTCAGAGACCCAGTACTTC. Translated: CASSLFASSETQYF.

This clone showed up many times. V gene TRBV4-1 combines with J gene TRBJ2-7; the match to TRBD2 covers 7 bases. Germline loops: CDR1 MGHRA, CDR2 YSYEKL. The V and J ends lost 1 base and 2 bases, in that order; junction bases with no gene match: 8. The CDR3 spans 16 residues. This CDR3 is CASSQVFSAGTYEQYF. In DNA, the CDR3 is TGCGCCAGCAGCCAAGTTTTTTCAGCGGGGACCTACGAGCAGTACTTC.